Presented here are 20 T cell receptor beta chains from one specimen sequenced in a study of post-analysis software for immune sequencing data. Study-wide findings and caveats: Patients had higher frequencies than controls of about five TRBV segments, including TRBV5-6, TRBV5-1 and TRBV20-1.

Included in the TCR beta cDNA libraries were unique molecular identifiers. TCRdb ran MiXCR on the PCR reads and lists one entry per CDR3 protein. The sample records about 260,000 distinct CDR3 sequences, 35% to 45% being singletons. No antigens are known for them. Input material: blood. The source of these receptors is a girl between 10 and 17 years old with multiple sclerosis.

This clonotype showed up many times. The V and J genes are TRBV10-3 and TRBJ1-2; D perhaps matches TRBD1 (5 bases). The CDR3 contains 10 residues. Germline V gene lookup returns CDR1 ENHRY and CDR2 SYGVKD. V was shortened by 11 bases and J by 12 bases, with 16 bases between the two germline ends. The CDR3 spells CASIRDVHTF. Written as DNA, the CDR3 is TGTGCCTCCATAAGGGACGTCCACACCTTC.

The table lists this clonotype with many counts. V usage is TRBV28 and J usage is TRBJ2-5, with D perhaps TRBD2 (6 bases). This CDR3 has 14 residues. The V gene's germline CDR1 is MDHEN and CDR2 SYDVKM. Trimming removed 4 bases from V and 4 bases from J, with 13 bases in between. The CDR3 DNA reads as TGTGCCAGCAGTTCGGCGGGATCGGGAGAGACCCAGTACTTC. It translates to CASSSAGSGETQYF.

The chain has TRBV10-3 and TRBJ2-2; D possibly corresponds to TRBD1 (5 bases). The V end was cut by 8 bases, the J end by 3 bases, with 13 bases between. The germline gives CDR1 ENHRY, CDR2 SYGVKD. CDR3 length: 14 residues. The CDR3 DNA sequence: TGTGCCATCCCCCGTGCAGGGTACACCGGGGAGCTGTTTTTT. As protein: CAIPRAGYTGELFF.

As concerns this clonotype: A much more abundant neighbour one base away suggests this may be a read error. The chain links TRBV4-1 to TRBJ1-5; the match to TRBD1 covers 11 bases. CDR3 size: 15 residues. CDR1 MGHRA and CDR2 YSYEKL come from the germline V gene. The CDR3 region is CARSRGDRGSQPQHF. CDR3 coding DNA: TGCGCCCGCAGCCGCGGGGACAGGGGGAGTCAGCCCCAGCATTTT.

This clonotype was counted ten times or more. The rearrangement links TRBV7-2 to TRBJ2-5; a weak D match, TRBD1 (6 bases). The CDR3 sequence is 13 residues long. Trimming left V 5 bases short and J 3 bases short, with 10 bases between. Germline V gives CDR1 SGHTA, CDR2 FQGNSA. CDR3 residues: CASSKGQEETQYF. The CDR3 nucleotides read TGTGCCAGCAGCAAGGGACAAGAAGAGACCCAGTACTTC.

The CDR3 loop is CASSSSGRPNQEGYTF. CDR3 nucleotides: TGTGCCAGCAGTTCGTCGGGACGGCCTAATCAGGAGGGCTACACCTTC. The chain combines TRBV6-5 with TRBJ1-2; tentative D call: TRBD1 (5 bases). Trimming stripped 4 bases from V and 8 bases from J, with 23 bases between. The CDR3 spans 16 residues. In germline, CDR1 is MNHEY, CDR2 SVGAGI.

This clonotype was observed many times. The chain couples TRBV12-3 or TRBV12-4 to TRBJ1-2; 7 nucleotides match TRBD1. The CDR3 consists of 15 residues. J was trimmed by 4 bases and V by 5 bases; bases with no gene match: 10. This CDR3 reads CASSPAAGTVYGYTF. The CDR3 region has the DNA TGTGCCAGCAGTCCCGCAGCCGGGACAGTCTATGGCTACACCTTC.

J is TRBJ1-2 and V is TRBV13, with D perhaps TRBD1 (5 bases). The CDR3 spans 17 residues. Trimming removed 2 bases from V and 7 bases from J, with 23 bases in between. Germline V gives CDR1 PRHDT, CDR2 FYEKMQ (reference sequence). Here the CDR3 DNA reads TGTGCCAGCAGCTTAACTTTCGAAACAGGTGGAAATCGTGGCTACACCTTC. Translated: CASSLTFETGGNRGYTF.

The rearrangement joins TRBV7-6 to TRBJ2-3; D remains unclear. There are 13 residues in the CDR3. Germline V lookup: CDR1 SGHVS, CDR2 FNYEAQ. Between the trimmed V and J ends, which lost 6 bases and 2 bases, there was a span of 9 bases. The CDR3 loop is CASRKGTTDTQYF. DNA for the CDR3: TGTGCCAGCAGGAAGGGCACCACAGATACGCAGTATTTT.

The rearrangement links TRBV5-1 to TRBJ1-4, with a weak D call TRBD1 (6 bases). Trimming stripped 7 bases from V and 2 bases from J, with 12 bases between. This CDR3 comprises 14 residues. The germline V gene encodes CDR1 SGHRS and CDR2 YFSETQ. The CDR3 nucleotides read TGCGCCAGCGGGTCCCAGGGGACTAATGAAAAACTGTTTTTT. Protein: CASGSQGTNEKLFF.

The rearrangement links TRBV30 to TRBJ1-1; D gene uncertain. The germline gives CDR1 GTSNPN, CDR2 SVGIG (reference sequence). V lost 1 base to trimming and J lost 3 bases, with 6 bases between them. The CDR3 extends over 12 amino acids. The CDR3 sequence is CAWSGGDTEAFF. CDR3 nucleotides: TGTGCCTGGAGTGGCGGGGACACTGAAGCTTTCTTT.

The DNA of the CDR3 is TGTGCCAGCAGTCCAGTAAGCAATGAGCAGTACTTC. Translated: CASSPVSNEQYF. V gene TRBV28 combines with J gene TRBJ2-7; D remains unclear. With 5 bases removed from V and 7 bases from J, the gap between germline ends came to 12 bases. Looked up from germline, CDR1 is MDHEN and CDR2 is SYDVKM. The CDR3 totals 12 residues.

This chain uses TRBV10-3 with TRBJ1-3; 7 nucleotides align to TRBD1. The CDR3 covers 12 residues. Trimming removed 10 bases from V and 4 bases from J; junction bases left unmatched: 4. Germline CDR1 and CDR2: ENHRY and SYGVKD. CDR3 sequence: CATTGVGNTIYF. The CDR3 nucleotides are TGTGCCACAACAGGGGTCGGAAACACCATATATTTT.

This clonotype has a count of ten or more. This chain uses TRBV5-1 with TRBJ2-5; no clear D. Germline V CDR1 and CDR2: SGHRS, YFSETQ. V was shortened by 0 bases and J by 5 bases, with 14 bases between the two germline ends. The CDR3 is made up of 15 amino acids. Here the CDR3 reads CASSLALRGRETQYF. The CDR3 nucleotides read TGCGCCAGCAGCTTGGCCCTCAGAGGCCGGGAGACCCAGTACTTC.

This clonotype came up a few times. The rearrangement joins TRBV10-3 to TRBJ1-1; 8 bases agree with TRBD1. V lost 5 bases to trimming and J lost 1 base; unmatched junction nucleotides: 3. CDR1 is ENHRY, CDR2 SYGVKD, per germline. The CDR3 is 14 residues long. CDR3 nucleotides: TGTGCCATCAGTACCGACAGGGGGAACACTGAAGCTTTCTTT. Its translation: CAISTDRGNTEAFF.

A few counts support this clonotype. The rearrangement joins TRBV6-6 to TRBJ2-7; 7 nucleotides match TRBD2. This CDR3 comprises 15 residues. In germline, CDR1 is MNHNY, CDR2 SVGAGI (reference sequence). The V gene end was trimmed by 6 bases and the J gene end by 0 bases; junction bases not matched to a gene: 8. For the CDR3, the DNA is TGTGCCAGCAGGAGGAGCGGGGAGAGCTCCTACGAGCAGTACTTC. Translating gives CASRRSGESSYEQYF.

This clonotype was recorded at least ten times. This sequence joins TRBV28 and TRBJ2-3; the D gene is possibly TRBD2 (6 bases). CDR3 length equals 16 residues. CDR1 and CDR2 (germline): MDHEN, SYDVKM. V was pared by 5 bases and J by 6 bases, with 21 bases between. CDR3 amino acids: CASSPAGSGGRDTQYF. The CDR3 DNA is TGTGCCAGCAGTCCAGCCGGGAGCGGCGGGCGGGATACGCAGTATTTT.

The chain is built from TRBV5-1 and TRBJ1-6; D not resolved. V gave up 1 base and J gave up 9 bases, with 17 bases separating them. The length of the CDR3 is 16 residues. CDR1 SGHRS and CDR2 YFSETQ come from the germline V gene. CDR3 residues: CASSLTVPSGGSPLHF. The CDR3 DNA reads TGCGCCAGCAGCTTGACGGTTCCATCGGGAGGTTCACCCCTCCACTTT.

The CDR3, as DNA: TGTGCCGCTAAAGGGAGTGGGGAGACCCAGTACTTC. This codes for CAAKGSGETQYF. V and J are TRBV10-3 and TRBJ2-5; the D gene is possibly TRBD2 (5 bases). Germline lookup yields CDR1 ENHRY and CDR2 SYGVKD. The V gene lost 11 bases and the J gene lost 5 bases, with 15 bases spanning the gap. CDR3 length equals 12 residues.

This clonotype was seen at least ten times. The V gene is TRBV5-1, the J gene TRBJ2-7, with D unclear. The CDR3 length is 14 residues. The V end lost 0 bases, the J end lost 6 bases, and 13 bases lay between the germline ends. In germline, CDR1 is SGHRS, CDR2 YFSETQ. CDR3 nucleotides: TGCGCCAGCAGCTTGGGGGAATGGGGTCTCGAGCAGTACTTC. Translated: CASSLGEWGLEQYF. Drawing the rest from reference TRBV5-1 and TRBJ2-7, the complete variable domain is KAGVTQTPRYLIKTRGQQVTLSCSPISGHRSVSWYQQTPGQGLQFLFEYFSETQRNKGNFPGRFSGRQFSNSRSEMNVSTLELGDSALYLCASSLGEWGLEQYFGPGTRLTVT.